This T cell receptor beta chain was observed in a study of T cell repertoires in cytomegalovirus infection. Background on the study: Both CMV infection and a matching HLA type were indicated by public TCR beta signatures.

One entry per CDR3 protein results from TCRdb running MiXCR on the reads. The data show roughly 200,000 distinct CDR3 sequences, with 7.5% to 10% seen just once and 4.6% held by the top ten. Study outcomes and limitations: Dominant in the ex vivo response were TCR beta clonotypes restricted by HLA-C and specific for CMV. Based on cumulative public TCR beta family frequency, carriers of CMV plus the relevant HLA were identified.

This clonotype was seen at least ten times. Its antigen is currently unknown. Looked up from germline, CDR1 is SGHTA and CDR2 is FQGNSA. This CDR3 spans 15 amino acids. V was trimmed by 1 base and J by 3 bases, leaving 12 bases between them. This clonotype originated in a human donor in good health (CMV status not recorded). Some clones in this sample may be carry-over from other donors' samples. Sample: PBMCs. V and J are TRBV7-2 and TRBJ1-1; D is possibly TRBD1 (5 bases). CDR3 sequence reads: CASSLVGGRDTEAFF. CDR3 nucleotide sequence: TGTGCCAGCAGCTTAGTTGGGGGGAGGGACACTGAAGCTTTCTTT.